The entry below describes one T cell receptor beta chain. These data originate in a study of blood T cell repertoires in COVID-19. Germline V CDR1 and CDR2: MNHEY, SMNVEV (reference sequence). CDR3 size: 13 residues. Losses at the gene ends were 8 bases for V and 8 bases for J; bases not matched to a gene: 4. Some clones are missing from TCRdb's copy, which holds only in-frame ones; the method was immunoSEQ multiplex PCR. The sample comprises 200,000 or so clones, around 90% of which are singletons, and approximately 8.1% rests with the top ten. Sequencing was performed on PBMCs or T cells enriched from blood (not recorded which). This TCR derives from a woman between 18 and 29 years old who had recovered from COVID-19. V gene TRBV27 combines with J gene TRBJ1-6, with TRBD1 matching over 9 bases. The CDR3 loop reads CASRTGADSPLHF. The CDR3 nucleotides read TGTGCCAGCCGGACAGGGGCAGATTCACCCCTCCACTTT.